A selection of T cell receptor beta chains follows, all from one sample in a study of T cell changes during pregnancy in multiple sclerosis. Profiled with immunoSEQ multiplex PCR; TCRdb holds only in-frame clones, not every one. The repertoire holds about 80,000 clones, with around 92% as singletons. The sample was peripheral blood, taken before pregnancy. These TCRs come from a female donor with multiple sclerosis, enrolled in a pregnancy study. CDR3s include the opening cysteine and the closing phenylalanine or tryptophan. D genes are given only for firm matches. Clone size, where shown, is once, few, many, or a class for clones that have expanded.

len	d_gene	abundance	v_gene	j_gene	CDR3nt	CDR3aa
12	TRBD2	-	TRBV19	TRBJ2-3	TGTGCCAGTAGCGGGGGGGCAGATACGCAGTATTTT	CASSGGADTQYF
15	TRBD1	-	TRBV9	TRBJ1-5	TGTGCCAGCAGCGCCCTCGGGGACAGGTTACAGCCCCAGCATTTT	CASSALGDRLQPQHF
13	-	-	TRBV7-3	TRBJ1-1	TGTGCCAGCAGCTTAGGGCAGTACACTGAAGCTTTCTTT	CASSLGQYTEAFF
15	-	-	TRBV7-9	TRBJ2-1	TGTGCCAGCAGCTTTGTGATACCGAGTTACAATGAGCAGTTCTTC	CASSFVIPSYNEQFF
15	-	once	TRBV5-1	TRBJ2-1	TGCGCCAGCAGCTCAACAGTGGCCTCCTACAATGAGCAGTTCTTC	CASSSTVASYNEQFF
15	TRBD1	-	TRBV9	TRBJ2-2	TGTGCCAGCAGCCCCCGGCAGGGGGCCACCGGGGAGCTGTTTTTT	CASSPRQGATGELFF
13	-	-	TRBV21-1	TRBJ2-7	TGTGCCAGCCATCGGACAGGGAACTACGAGCAGTACTTC	CASHRTGNYEQYF
15	TRBD1	-	TRBV6-7	TRBJ1-5	TGTGCCAGCAGTGAGGACAGGGCCGGCAATCAGCCCCAGCATTTT	CASSEDRAGNQPQHF
16	TRBD2	-	TRBV2	TRBJ2-5	TGTGCCAGCAGTGTCGGTAGCGGGGGGCGTGCAGAGACCCAGTACTTC	CASSVGSGGRAETQYF
13	-	-	TRBV7-9	TRBJ2-1	TGTGCCAGCAGCTTACTGGGGAGCAATGAGCAGTTCTTC	CASSLLGSNEQFF
14	TRBD1	-	TRBV5-5	TRBJ1-1	TGTGCCAGCAGCTTGATGGGGACAGGAAGGGATGCTTTCTTT	CASSLMGTGRDAFF
15	-	-	TRBV7-3	TRBJ2-7	TGTGCCAGCAGCTCCGGAGGGGGCAAGGGATACGAGCAGTACTTC	CASSSGGGKGYEQYF
12	-	-	TRBV14	TRBJ1-2	TGTGCCAGCAGCCAAGTCACAAGTGGCTACACCTTC	CASSQVTSGYTF
12	-	once	TRBV7-3	TRBJ2-7	TGTGCCAGCAGCTCCAACAGCTACGAGCAGTACTTC	CASSSNSYEQYF
14	-	-	TRBV9	TRBJ2-3	TGTGCCAGCAGCGTCGGCAGCGAGGCGGATACGCAGTATTTT	CASSVGSEADTQYF
15	-	-	TRBV18	TRBJ2-7	TGTGCCAGCTCACCACCGACTACTAGCTCCTACGAGCAGTACTTC	CASSPPTTSSYEQYF